Reported below is one T cell receptor (beta chain). Its antigen is not yet known. No much larger clone exists at a distance of one base, and base qualities are not known. These data belong to a study of technical replicates of blood from several donors (dated by TCRdb to 2016 to 2017). Library construction relied on the immunoSEQ multiplex PCR assay. Not all clones reach the TCRdb copy of this immuneACCESS table, which keeps in-frame sequences only. Checked studies attribute under half of the gap to unresolved V genes and leave the rest unexplained. The sample table shows some 56,000 clones, and around 95% are seen once. Clones ranked in the top ten supply roughly 4.3% of the sample. Input material: PBMCs. The receptor was derived from a human donor in good health. Some clones in this sample may be carry-over from other donors' samples.

The DNA reads TGTGCCAGCTCACTGGACTGGTTTCCAGGCACAGATACGCAGTATTTT. Its protein reads: CASSLDWFPGTDTQYF. The chain couples TRBV18 to TRBJ2-3, and perhaps TRBD2 as D gene, on 5 matching bases. As encoded in the germline V gene, CDR1 is KGHSH while CDR2 is LQKENI. The CDR3, cysteine through phenylalanine, is 16 amino acids long. The retained sequence is limited to the CDR3, 48 bases, with the frame set at the first base. A distance of 15 bases separates the germline ends of V and J, which lose 4 bases and 1 base respectively.